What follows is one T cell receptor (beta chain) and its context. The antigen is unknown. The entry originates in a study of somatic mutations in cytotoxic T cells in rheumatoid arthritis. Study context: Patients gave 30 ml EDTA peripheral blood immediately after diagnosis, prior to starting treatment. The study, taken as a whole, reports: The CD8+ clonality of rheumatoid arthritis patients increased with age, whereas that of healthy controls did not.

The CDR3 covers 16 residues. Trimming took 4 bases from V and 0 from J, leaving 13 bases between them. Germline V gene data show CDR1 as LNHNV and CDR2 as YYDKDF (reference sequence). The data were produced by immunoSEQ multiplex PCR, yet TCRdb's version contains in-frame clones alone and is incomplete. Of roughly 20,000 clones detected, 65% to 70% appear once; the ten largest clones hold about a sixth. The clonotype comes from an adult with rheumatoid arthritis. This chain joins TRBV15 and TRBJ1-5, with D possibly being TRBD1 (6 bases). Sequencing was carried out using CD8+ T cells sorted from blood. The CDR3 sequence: CATSIGTLSSNQPQHF. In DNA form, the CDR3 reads TGTGCCACCAGCATTGGGACACTTAGTAGCAATCAGCCCCAGCATTTT.